A selection of T cell receptor beta chains follows, all from one sample in a study of technical replicates of blood from a handful of donors. Profiled with immunoSEQ multiplex PCR; TCRdb holds only in-frame clones, not every one. The table includes tens of thousands of clones, 92% detected once. The sequenced sample consisted of PBMCs. These receptors came from a human donor in good health. Some clones in this sample may be carry-over from other donors' samples. Both conserved end residues are part of each CDR3. A D gene is named only where the DNA matches it firmly. Clone size is given for some rows only: seen once, a few or many times, or a class if the clone is expanded.

d_gene | j_gene | v_gene | abundance | CDR3aa | CDR3nt
- | TRBJ2-5 | TRBV5-5 | - | CASSFFSGETQYF | TGTGCCAGCAGCTTTTTCTCGGGAGAGACCCAGTACTTC
- | TRBJ1-5 | TRBV6-6 | - | CASSYSTGIQPQHF | TGTGCCAGCAGTTACTCTACAGGGATACAGCCCCAGCATTTT
TRBD2 | TRBJ2-3 | TRBV6-5 | - | CASGLAGTRDTQYF | TGTGCCAGCGGACTAGCGGGGACCAGGGATACGCAGTATTTT
- | TRBJ2-2 | TRBV11-2 | - | CASSLGDGELFF | TGTGCCAGCAGCTTAGGAGACGGGGAGCTGTTTTTT
TRBD2 | TRBJ2-3 | TRBV6-1 | - | CASMTSGGTDTQYF | TGTGCCAGCATGACTAGCGGGGGCACAGATACGCAGTATTTT
- | TRBJ2-7 | TRBV25-1 | - | CASSGTGLNEQYF | TGTGCCAGCAGTGGAACAGGGCTCAACGAGCAGTACTTC
- | TRBJ1-3 | TRBV13 | - | CASSSSTSPSGNTIYF | TGTGCCAGCAGCTCCTCTACGAGCCCCTCTGGAAACACCATATATTTT
TRBD1 | TRBJ2-7 | TRBV7-9 | once | CASSFQTGGGGYEQYF | TGTGCCAGCAGCTTTCAAACAGGGGGCGGAGGCTACGAGCAGTACTTC
- | TRBJ2-7 | TRBV2 | - | CASSGSSYEQYF | TGTGCCAGCAGTGGTAGCTCCTACGAGCAGTACTTC
TRBD1 | TRBJ2-7 | TRBV27 | - | CASRNRGRAGEQYF | TGTGCCAGCAGAAACAGGGGGCGGGCGGGGGAGCAGTACTTC
- | TRBJ2-3 | TRBV19 | - | CASSKQGLSTDTQYF | TGTGCCAGTAGTAAGCAGGGCCTAAGCACAGATACGCAGTATTTT
- | TRBJ1-5 | TRBV4-1 | - | CASSHPLIAGVLNSNQPQHF | TGCGCCAGCAGCCATCCCCTGATAGCAGGGGTCCTGAATAGCAATCAGCCCCAGCATTTT
- | TRBJ1-2 | TRBV7-2 | - | CASSLGGGRGGYTF | TGTGCCAGCAGCTTGGGGGGGGGCAGGGGCGGCTACACCTTC
- | TRBJ1-4 | TRBV5-1 | - | CASSFGGVRGKLFF | TGCGCCAGCAGCTTCGGGGGGGTGCGAGGAAAACTGTTTTTT
- | TRBJ2-6 | TRBV5-1 | - | CASSFAGANVLTF | TGCGCCAGCAGCTTCGCTGGGGCCAACGTCCTGACTTTC
- | TRBJ1-1 | TRBV29-1 | - | CSATTLQENTEAFF | TGCAGCGCCACAACCCTGCAGGAGAACACTGAAGCTTTCTTT
- | TRBJ2-3 | TRBV6-1 | - | CASSVADTQYF | TGTGCCAGCAGTGTAGCAGATACGCAGTATTTT
- | TRBJ2-1 | TRBV4-3 | few | CASSLGLDAYNEQFF | TGCGCCAGCAGCCTCGGACTGGACGCCTACAATGAGCAGTTCTTC
TRBD1 | TRBJ2-1 | TRBV6-5 | - | CASRYRGLQGNEQFF | TGTGCCAGCAGATACAGGGGGCTTCAGGGGAATGAGCAGTTCTTC
- | TRBJ2-2 | TRBV5-1 | - | CASSLSGEIGELFF | TGCGCCAGCAGCTTGTCAGGGGAGATCGGGGAGCTGTTTTTT
TRBD1 | TRBJ2-7 | TRBV7-6 | - | CASSLGTGDGEQYF | TGTGCCAGCAGCTTGGGGACAGGGGACGGGGAGCAGTACTTC
- | TRBJ1-1 | TRBV27 | - | CASSIQGMNTEAFF | TGTGCCAGCAGCATTCAGGGGATGAACACTGAAGCTTTCTTT
- | TRBJ1-2 | TRBV4-2 | few | CASSQPSGGYTF | TGTGCCAGCAGCCAACCCTCCGGTGGCTACACCTTC
- | TRBJ1-6 | TRBV7-9 | - | CASRQAPNSPLHF | TGTGCCAGCAGGCAGGCCCCCAATTCACCCCTCCACTTT
TRBD2 | TRBJ2-7 | TRBV7-9 | - | CASSSGGGSYYEQYF | TGTGCCAGCAGCTCCGGCGGCGGGAGTTACTACGAGCAGTACTTC
TRBD1 | TRBJ1-1 | TRBV5-6 | - | CASSFRGLMNTEAFF | TGTGCCAGCAGCTTCAGGGGGCTCATGAACACTGAAGCTTTCTTT
- | TRBJ1-1 | TRBV18 | - | CASSPDRTAVGEAFF | TGTGCCAGCTCACCGGACAGAACAGCGGTTGGGGAAGCTTTCTTT
TRBD1 | TRBJ2-3 | TRBV7-3 | - | CASSKNRDRVWSMGCTQYF | TGTGCCAGCAGCAAGAACCGAGACAGGGTTTGGTCTATGGGTTGTACGCAGTATTTT
TRBD2 | TRBJ2-7 | TRBV4-2 | - | CASSQFIGGSSDEQYF | TGTGCCAGCAGCCAGTTTATCGGGGGGAGTTCCGACGAGCAGTACTTC
- | TRBJ2-5 | TRBV7-9 | - | CASSLSDQETQYF | TGTGCCAGCAGCTTAAGCGACCAAGAGACCCAGTACTTC
- | TRBJ2-4 | TRBV7-9 | once | CASSLRGGYF | TGTGCCAGCAGCTTAAGGGGTGGTTACTTC
TRBD2 | TRBJ2-1 | TRBV6-6 | - | CASSPGLAGHNEQFF | TGTGCCAGCAGTCCCGGACTAGCGGGCCACAATGAGCAGTTCTTC
TRBD1 | TRBJ2-1 | TRBV10-3 | - | CAISESVGQSSYNEQFF | TGTGCCATCAGTGAGTCCGTGGGACAGAGCTCCTACAATGAGCAGTTCTTC
- | TRBJ2-1 | TRBV7-2 | - | CASSLGQINEQFF | TGTGCCAGCAGCCTGGGACAAATCAATGAGCAGTTCTTC
TRBD2 | TRBJ2-7 | TRBV6-5 | - | CASSLTTGRGGEQYF | TGTGCCAGCAGTCTAACCACAGGGCGGGGGGGAGAGCAGTACTTC
- | TRBJ2-1 | TRBV27 | - | CASSPSYVTEQKQFF | TGTGCCAGCAGTCCCTCCTATGTAACAGAACAGAAGCAGTTCTTC
TRBD1 | TRBJ1-1 | TRBV6-5 | once | CASSYWGTGNTEAFF | TGTGCCAGCAGTTACTGGGGGACAGGGAACACTGAAGCTTTCTTT
TRBD2 | TRBJ2-7 | TRBV6-1 | - | CATLTSGGAYEQYF | TGTGCCACCCTGACTAGCGGGGGGGCCTACGAGCAGTACTTC
- | TRBJ2-5 | TRBV13 | once | CASKIGGGKETQYF | TGTGCCAGCAAGATAGGGGGGGGTAAAGAGACCCAGTACTTC
- | TRBJ2-1 | TRBV7-8 | - | CASSLAPGSSYNEQFF | TGTGCCAGCAGCTTAGCGCCAGGAAGCTCCTACAATGAGCAGTTCTTC
- | TRBJ2-5 | TRBV7-9 | - | CASSNSYLQETQYF | TGTGCCAGCAGCAACAGTTACCTCCAAGAGACCCAGTACTTC
- | TRBJ2-5 | TRBV2 | - | CANRRAGETQYF | TGTGCCAACCGGCGGGCTGGGGAGACCCAGTACTTC
- | TRBJ2-2 | TRBV12-5 | - | CASGLGTVGELFF | TGTGCTAGTGGTTTGGGGACAGTCGGGGAGCTGTTTTTT
- | TRBJ1-1 | TRBV5-1 | - | CASSAQAGAGTEAFF | TGCGCCAGCAGCGCCCAAGCAGGGGCGGGCACTGAAGCTTTCTTT
- | TRBJ2-3 | TRBV13 | once | CASSLSPLDTQYF | TGTGCCAGCAGCTTATCTCCCCTGGATACGCAGTATTTT
TRBD1 | TRBJ2-7 | TRBV27 | - | CASSLSGGGSYEQYF | TGTGCCAGCAGTTTATCAGGGGGCGGTAGCTACGAGCAGTACTTC
TRBD2 | TRBJ2-3 | TRBV11-3 | once | CASSLGTSGVGTQYF | TGTGCCAGCAGCCTAGGGACTAGCGGAGTGGGTACGCAGTATTTT
- | TRBJ1-4 | TRBV6-5 | - | CASSLTSRSNEKLFF | TGTGCCAGCAGTTTAACCTCCAGATCTAATGAAAAACTGTTTTTT